These 15 T cell receptor beta chains share one sample of origin, sequenced in a study of blood T cell repertoires in COVID-19. Assay: immunoSEQ multiplex PCR; the TCRdb copy retains only in-frame clones and omits some. Among around 80,000 clones, around 89% were seen once, and the ten largest hold 0.55% to 0.75%. The specimen was peripheral blood. The receptors here all came from a man in his 60s with acute or convalescent COVID-19.

CDR3: CASSQGQGYNSPLHF. The CDR3 DNA is TGTGCCAGCAGCCAGGGACAGGGCTATAATTCACCCCTCCACTTT. The chain carries TRBV3-1 (or the pseudogene TRBV3-2) and TRBJ1-6, with 9 bases identical to TRBD1. The CDR3 runs to 15 residues. Germline V gene lookup returns CDR1 LGHDT and CDR2 YNNKEL (reference sequence). With V trimmed by 3 bases and J by 3 bases, 0 bases remained unmatched.

The CDR3 sequence is CASSPEASGATYTQYF. The CDR3 nucleotides are TGCGCCAGCAGCCCTGAAGCTAGCGGGGCTACGTATACGCAGTATTTT. This sequence joins TRBV5-1 and TRBJ2-3, with 9 bases aligning to TRBD2. Trimming removed 4 bases from V and 7 bases from J; junction bases left unmatched: 13. The germline V gene has CDR1 SGHRS and CDR2 YFSETQ. This CDR3 comprises 16 residues.

The rearrangement uses TRBV5-1 and TRBJ2-1, with D possibly TRBD2 on 6 matching bases. The V end lost 5 bases, the J end lost 1 base, and 22 bases lay between the germline ends. The CDR3 extends over 18 amino acids. Germline CDR1 is SGHRS and CDR2 is YFSETQ. Written as DNA, the CDR3 is TGCGCCAGCAGTACCGGGACCTCACTAGCTAAATCCTACAATGAGCAGTTCTTC. This codes for CASSTGTSLAKSYNEQFF.

The gene calls are TRBV24-1 and TRBJ2-2; 7 bases are shared with TRBD2. V trimming: 4 bases; J trimming: 6 bases; junction bases outside the gene matches: 7. CDR3 length equals 15 residues. Germline CDR1 and CDR2: KGHDR and SFDVKD. The CDR3 is CATSEGGGPPGELFF. CDR3 coding DNA: TGTGCCACCAGTGAGGGGGGAGGGCCCCCCGGGGAGCTGTTTTTT.

The chain recombines TRBV30 with TRBJ1-2; D is ambiguous. The ends were cut back, 1 base at V and 5 bases at J, with 11 bases in the middle. This CDR3 spans 13 amino acids. CDR1 is GTSNPN and CDR2 is SVGIG in the germline V gene (reference sequence). The CDR3 DNA sequence: TGTGCCTGGAGTGCAGGTTTCCCATATGGCTACACCTTC. It codes for CAWSAGFPYGYTF.

V is TRBV5-1 and J is TRBJ2-6; D uncertain. The ends were cut back, 6 bases at V and 0 bases at J, with 7 bases in the middle. The CDR3 length is 14 residues. Germline CDR1 and CDR2: SGHRS and YFSETQ. The CDR3, as DNA: TGCGCCAGCACCCAGATCTCTGGGGCCAACGTCCTGACTTTC. It codes for CASTQISGANVLTF.

This chain connects TRBV5-1 to TRBJ2-5; 9 bases fit TRBD1. V lost 0 bases to trimming and J lost 5 bases; unmatched junction nucleotides: 2. CDR3 length: 14 residues. Germline values: CDR1 SGHRS, CDR2 YFSETQ. The CDR3 sequence: CASSLGTGVETQYF. The CDR3 coding sequence is TGCGCCAGCAGCTTGGGGACAGGGGTTGAGACCCAGTACTTC.

This chain links TRBV11-2 with TRBJ1-2; D uncertain. Germline CDR1 SGHAT, CDR2 FQNNGV. There are 13 residues in the CDR3. V lost 5 bases and J 3 bases, leaving 10 bases between the germline ends. CDR3 coding DNA: TGTGCCAGCAGCCACAGCTCGGACTATGGCTACACCTTC. Translating it yields CASSHSSDYGYTF.

This chain links TRBV9 with TRBJ1-1; D gene ambiguous. The germline CDR1 and CDR2 sequences are SGDLS and YYNGEE. The CDR3 sequence is 14 residues long. V lost 0 bases, J lost 7 bases, and 13 bases lay in between. The CDR3 here is CASSVEPRGREAFF. CDR3 DNA: TGTGCCAGCAGCGTAGAGCCCCGAGGTCGTGAAGCTTTCTTT.

V and J are TRBV19 and TRBJ1-3; 7 bases are a match to TRBD1. Germline assignment: CDR1 LNHDA and CDR2 SQIVND (reference sequence). The CDR3 extends over 14 amino acids. V shed 7 bases and J 3 bases; nucleotides not matched to a gene: 6. In DNA form, the CDR3 reads TGTGCCAGTATGGAGGGGGCAGGTGGAAACACCATATATTTT. Translated: CASMEGAGGNTIYF.

This clone was counted a few times. CDR3 amino acids: CATGGQEANEKLFF. The CDR3 region has the DNA TGTGCCACCGGAGGACAGGAAGCTAATGAAAAACTGTTTTTT. J is TRBJ1-4 and V is TRBV28; 7 nucleotides line up with TRBD1. Losses at the gene ends were 10 bases for V and 3 bases for J; bases not matched to a gene: 8. This CDR3 has 14 amino acids. Looked up from germline, CDR1 is MDHEN and CDR2 is SYDVKM.

The chain recombines TRBV27 with TRBJ1-1; TRBD1 aligns across 9 bases. The germline gives CDR1 MNHEY, CDR2 SMNVEV (reference sequence). The CDR3 spans 14 residues. V gave up 8 bases and J gave up 5 bases; unmatched junction bases: 9. The CDR3 reads CASAQGQGYTEAFF. The CDR3, as DNA: TGTGCCAGCGCCCAGGGACAGGGATATACTGAAGCTTTCTTT.

This sequence joins TRBV5-1 and TRBJ2-6; tentatively, D is TRBD1 (6 bases). The V and J ends lost 4 bases and 2 bases respectively, with 13 bases between them. Germline assignment: CDR1 SGHRS and CDR2 YFSETQ. CDR3 length: 16 amino acids. The DNA of the CDR3 is TGCGCCAGCAGCCCCCCAGGGGTCGCTGGGGCCAACGTCCTGACTTTC. Translating it yields CASSPPGVAGANVLTF.

This clone has a handful of counts. V is TRBV5-1 and J is TRBJ1-2, with 7 bases matching TRBD1. The V gene end was trimmed by 0 bases and the J gene end by 1 base; junction bases not matched to a gene: 6. This CDR3 has 16 residues. The germline gives CDR1 SGHRS, CDR2 YFSETQ. CDR3 residues: CASSLAAGGDNYGYTF. In DNA form, the CDR3 reads TGCGCCAGCAGCTTGGCGGCAGGGGGAGATAACTATGGCTACACCTTC.

V and J are TRBV4-2 and TRBJ1-5; a possible D gene is TRBD1 (6 bases). CDR1 and CDR2 from the germline V gene are LGHNA and YNFKEQ. The length of the CDR3 is 17 residues. Trimming shortened V by 4 bases and J by 5 bases, and 21 bases separated the two germline ends. Written as DNA, the CDR3 is TGTGCCAGCAGCCCGCAGGAAGCCCGACAGGAACATCAGCCCCAGCATTTT. This gives the protein CASSPQEARQEHQPQHF.